These 7 T cell receptor beta chains share one sample of origin, sequenced in a study of response to subunit inactivated influenza vaccine (dated by TCRdb to between 2017 and 2018). The library was obtained by RT-PCR. This sample was sequenced with an Illumina HiSeq 2500. TCRdb redid the processing of the public reads, applying fastp at Q25 and MiXCR, and retained in-frame beta chains. Every distinct CDR3 protein forms one entry, paired with its most common genes and DNA. The sample yields hundreds of thousands of distinct CDR3 sequences; approximately 18% were counted once. Roughly a tenth of the sample belongs to the ten largest clones. This sample comprised PBMCs from blood, obtained roughly 5 days after vaccination. The receptors here all came from a man aged 50-60 years who received an inactivated influenza vaccine. Donor details come from another sample of the same person, matched by shared clones.

This clonotype was counted a few times. The V and J genes are TRBV4-2 and TRBJ2-1; the D call may be TRBD1 or TRBD2 (6 bases each). With 4 bases removed from V and 6 bases from J, the gap between germline ends came to 10 bases. This CDR3 is built from 13 residues. In germline, CDR1 is LGHNA, CDR2 YNFKEQ. CDR3 DNA: TGTGCCAGCAGCCCGAGGGGGGCCAATGAGCAGTTCTTC. Its protein is CASSPRGANEQFF.

This sequence joins TRBV20-1 and TRBJ1-2; possible D gene TRBD1, 5 bases. Germline V CDR1 and CDR2: DFQATT, SNEGSKA (reference sequence). The CDR3 spans 13 residues. V dropped 5 bases and J dropped 4 bases, with 14 bases sitting between them. The CDR3 bases are TGCAGTGCTGGGGGTCCTAGGGGCTATGGCTACACCTTC. Protein sequence: CSAGGPRGYGYTF.

This rearrangement joins TRBV5-1 to TRBJ2-3; 7 bases are shared with TRBD1. The length of the CDR3 is 16 residues. The junction had 12 bases not matched to a gene; V was cut back by 1 base and J by 7 bases. Germline values: CDR1 SGHRS, CDR2 YFSETQ. The CDR3: CASSLSRGNPLNTQYF. The CDR3, as DNA: TGCGCCAGCAGCTTGAGCAGGGGGAATCCTTTAAATACGCAGTATTTT. Looking up the rest from reference TRBV5-1 and TRBJ2-3 gives the full variable domain: KAGVTQTPRYLIKTRGQQVTLSCSPISGHRSVSWYQQTPGQGLQFLFEYFSETQRNKGNFPGRFSGRQFSNSRSEMNVSTLELGDSALYLCASSLSRGNPLNTQYFGPGTRLTVL.

V usage is TRBV7-9 and J usage is TRBJ1-2; no reliable D call. The CDR3 loop spans 15 amino acids. V lost 2 bases to trimming and J lost 0 bases, with 10 bases between them. Per germline, CDR1 SEHNR and CDR2 FQNEAQ (reference sequence). As DNA, the CDR3 is TGTGCCAGCAGCTTATCGGACGGAACTAACTATGGCTACACCTTC. The encoded protein is CASSLSDGTNYGYTF. Complete variable domain (other parts from reference TRBV7-9 and TRBJ1-2): DTGVSQNPRHKITKRGQNVTFRCDPISEHNRLYWYRQTLGQGPEFLTYFQNEAQLEKSRLLSDRFSAERPKGSFSTLEIQRTEQGDSAMYLCASSLSDGTNYGYTFGSGTRLTVV.

This clonotype was counted many times. V gene TRBV4-2 combines with J gene TRBJ2-2; 8 bases are a match to TRBD2. There are 17 residues in the CDR3. From germline, CDR1 is LGHNA and CDR2 YNFKEQ. After removal of 4 bases from V and 6 bases from J, the junction contained 13 bases not matched to a gene. The CDR3, as DNA: TGTGCCAGCAGCCGGGTCGGGCACGGGGGGGCATCCGGGGAGCTGTTTTTT. Protein product: CASSRVGHGGASGELFF.

V gene TRBV5-1 combines with J gene TRBJ2-5, with D uncertain. Germline values: CDR1 SGHRS, CDR2 YFSETQ. Trimming stripped 0 bases from V and 5 bases from J, with 14 bases between. The CDR3 contains 15 residues. The CDR3 loop is CASSLDPNSGETQYF. CDR3 coding DNA: TGCGCCAGCAGCTTGGATCCTAACTCAGGCGAGACCCAGTACTTC. Complete variable domain (other parts from reference TRBV5-1 and TRBJ2-5): KAGVTQTPRYLIKTRGQQVTLSCSPISGHRSVSWYQQTPGQGLQFLFEYFSETQRNKGNFPGRFSGRQFSNSRSEMNVSTLELGDSALYLCASSLDPNSGETQYFGPGTRLLVL.

This clonotype was counted many times. The chain links TRBV5-1 to TRBJ2-1; 10 nucleotides match TRBD2. From germline, CDR1 is SGHRS and CDR2 YFSETQ. The CDR3 runs to 15 residues. V lost 4 bases, J lost 4 bases, and 5 bases stayed unmatched. The CDR3 loop reads CASSPLAGEYNEQFF. In nucleotides, the CDR3 is TGCGCCAGCAGCCCTCTAGCGGGAGAGTACAATGAGCAGTTCTTC. The full variable domain, its missing parts supplied by reference TRBV5-1 and TRBJ2-1, is KAGVTQTPRYLIKTRGQQVTLSCSPISGHRSVSWYQQTPGQGLQFLFEYFSETQRNKGNFPGRFSGRQFSNSRSEMNVSTLELGDSALYLCASSPLAGEYNEQFFGPGTRLTVL.